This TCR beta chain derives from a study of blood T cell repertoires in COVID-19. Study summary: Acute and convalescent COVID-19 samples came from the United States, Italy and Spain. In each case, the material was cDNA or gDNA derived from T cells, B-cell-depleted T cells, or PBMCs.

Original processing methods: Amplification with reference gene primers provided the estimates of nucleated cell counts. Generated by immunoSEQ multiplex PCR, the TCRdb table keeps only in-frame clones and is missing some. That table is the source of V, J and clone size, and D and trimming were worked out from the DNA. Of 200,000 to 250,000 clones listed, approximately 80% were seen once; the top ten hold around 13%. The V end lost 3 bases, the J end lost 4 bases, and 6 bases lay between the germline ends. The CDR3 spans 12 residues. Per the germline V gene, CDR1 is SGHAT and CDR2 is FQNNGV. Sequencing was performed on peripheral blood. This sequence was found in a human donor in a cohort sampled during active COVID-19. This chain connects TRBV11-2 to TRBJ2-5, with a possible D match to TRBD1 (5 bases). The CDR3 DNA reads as TGTGCCAGCAGCTTGGGGCCAGAGACCCAGTACTTC. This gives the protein CASSLGPETQYF.